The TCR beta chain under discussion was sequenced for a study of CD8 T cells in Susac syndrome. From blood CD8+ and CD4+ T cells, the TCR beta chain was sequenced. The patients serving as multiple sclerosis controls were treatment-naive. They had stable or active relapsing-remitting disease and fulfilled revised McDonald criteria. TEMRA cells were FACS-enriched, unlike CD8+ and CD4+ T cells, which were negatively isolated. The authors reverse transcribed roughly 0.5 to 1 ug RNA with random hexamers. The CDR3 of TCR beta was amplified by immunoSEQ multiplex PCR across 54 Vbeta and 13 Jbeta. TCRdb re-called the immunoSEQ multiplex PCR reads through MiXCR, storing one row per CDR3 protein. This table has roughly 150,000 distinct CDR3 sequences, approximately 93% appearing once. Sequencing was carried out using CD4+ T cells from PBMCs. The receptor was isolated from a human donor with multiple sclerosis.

For the CDR3, the DNA is TGCAGTGCTAAGTCCAGGTTTATTCCAGGCTACACCTTC. Translating it yields CSAKSRFIPGYTF. This chain links TRBV20-1 with TRBJ1-2; D ambiguous. CDR3 length equals 13 residues. V was pared by 4 bases and J by 8 bases, with 17 bases between. Germline assignment: CDR1 DFQATT and CDR2 SNEGSKA (reference sequence).